Listed below are T cell receptor beta chains from one sample, sequenced in a study of PD-1 blockade in classical Hodgkin lymphoma. Using immunoSEQ multiplex PCR, the repertoire was profiled, and TCRdb retains in-frame clones only, with some absent. The repertoire has 90,000 to 120,000 clones, about 88% of them found once; the top ten carry 15% to 20%. Sample: peripheral blood mononuclear cells (PBMCs), taken before the second cycle of nivolumab. The receptors come from a human donor with classical Hodgkin lymphoma. Both conserved end residues are trimmed from each CDR3. Fields, in order: J gene, V gene, CDR3 protein.

j_call: TRBJ2-7; v_call: TRBV28; cdr3_aa: ASSPPTARKAYEQY
j_call: TRBJ2-7; v_call: TRBV10-1; cdr3_aa: ASSEDRASLREQY
j_call: TRBJ2-7; v_call: TRBV4-1; cdr3_aa: ASSPDSYEQY
j_call: TRBJ2-3; v_call: TRBV4-2; cdr3_aa: ASSQDNGKDTQY
j_call: TRBJ1-1; v_call: TRBV5-1; cdr3_aa: ASTHDGGQGTEAF
j_call: TRBJ1-1; v_call: TRBV19; cdr3_aa: ASSMPNRASNTEAF
j_call: TRBJ2-7; v_call: TRBV5-1; cdr3_aa: ASSGKAPPHEQY
j_call: TRBJ2-7; v_call: TRBV6-5; cdr3_aa: ASRGTGVSYEQY
j_call: TRBJ2-1; v_call: TRBV6-6; cdr3_aa: ASSSQGEVEQF
j_call: TRBJ2-1; v_call: TRBV7-2; cdr3_aa: ASSLAQLAVLDEQF
j_call: TRBJ2-3; v_call: TRBV5-1; cdr3_aa: ASETGATVGDTQY
j_call: TRBJ2-1; v_call: TRBV4-1; cdr3_aa: ASSQDTYSQF
j_call: TRBJ1-4; v_call: TRBV7-9; cdr3_aa: ASSWRQGANEKLF
j_call: TRBJ2-5; v_call: TRBV6-1; cdr3_aa: ATRTSGRARETQY
j_call: TRBJ1-2; v_call: TRBV19; cdr3_aa: ASTRPNLHGYT
j_call: TRBJ2-7; v_call: TRBV6-6; cdr3_aa: ASSYDGLAVGQY
j_call: TRBJ2-1; v_call: TRBV5-1; cdr3_aa: ASSLAPGGNYNEQF
j_call: TRBJ2-7; v_call: TRBV28; cdr3_aa: ASSPLVRGAYEQY
j_call: TRBJ2-4; v_call: TRBV28; cdr3_aa: ASKGKQNIQY
j_call: TRBJ1-1; v_call: TRBV19; cdr3_aa: ASKSGGGWDTEAF
j_call: TRBJ2-5; v_call: TRBV7-2; cdr3_aa: ASSWPGQGKGETQY
j_call: TRBJ2-3; v_call: TRBV25-1; cdr3_aa: ASSDWQGAEDTQY
j_call: TRBJ2-1; v_call: TRBV19; cdr3_aa: ASSIRGTYNEQF
j_call: TRBJ2-7; v_call: TRBV18; cdr3_aa: ASSPGTSGSHEQY
j_call: TRBJ2-3; v_call: TRBV15; cdr3_aa: ATSREASSDTQY
j_call: TRBJ2-7; v_call: TRBV6-1; cdr3_aa: ASSEHIYEQY
j_call: TRBJ2-1; v_call: TRBV28; cdr3_aa: ASSLLGMNNEQF
j_call: TRBJ1-2; v_call: TRBV29-1; cdr3_aa: SVEGDGYT